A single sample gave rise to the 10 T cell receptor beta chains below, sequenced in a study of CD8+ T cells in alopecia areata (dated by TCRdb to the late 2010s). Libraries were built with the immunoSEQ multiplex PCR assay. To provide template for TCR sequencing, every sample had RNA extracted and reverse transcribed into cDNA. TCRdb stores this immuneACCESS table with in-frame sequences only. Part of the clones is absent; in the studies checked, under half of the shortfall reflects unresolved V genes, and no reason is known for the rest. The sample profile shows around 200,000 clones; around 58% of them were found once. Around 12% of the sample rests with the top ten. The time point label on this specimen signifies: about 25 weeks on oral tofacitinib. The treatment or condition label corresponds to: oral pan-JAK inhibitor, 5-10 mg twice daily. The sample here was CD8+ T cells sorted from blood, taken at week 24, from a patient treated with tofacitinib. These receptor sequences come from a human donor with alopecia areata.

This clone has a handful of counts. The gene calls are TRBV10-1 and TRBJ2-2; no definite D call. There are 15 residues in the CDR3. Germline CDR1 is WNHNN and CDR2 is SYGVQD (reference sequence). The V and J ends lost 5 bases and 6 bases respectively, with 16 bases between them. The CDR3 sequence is CASSKTSSSAGELFF. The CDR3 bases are TGCGCCAGCAGTAAAACTTCGAGCTCGGCCGGGGAGCTGTTTTTT.

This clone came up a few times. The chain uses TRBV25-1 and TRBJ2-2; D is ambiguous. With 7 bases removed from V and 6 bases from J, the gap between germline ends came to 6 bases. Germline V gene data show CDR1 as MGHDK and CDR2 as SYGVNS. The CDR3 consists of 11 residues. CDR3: CASTRSGELFF. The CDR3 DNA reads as TGTGCCAGCACGCGGTCCGGGGAGCTGTTTTTT.

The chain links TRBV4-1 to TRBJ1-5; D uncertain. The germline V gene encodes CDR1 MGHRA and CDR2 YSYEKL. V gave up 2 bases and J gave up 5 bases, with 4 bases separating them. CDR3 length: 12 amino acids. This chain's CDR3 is CASSQTDQPQHF. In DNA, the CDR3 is TGCGCCAGCAGCCAAACGGATCAGCCCCAGCATTTT.

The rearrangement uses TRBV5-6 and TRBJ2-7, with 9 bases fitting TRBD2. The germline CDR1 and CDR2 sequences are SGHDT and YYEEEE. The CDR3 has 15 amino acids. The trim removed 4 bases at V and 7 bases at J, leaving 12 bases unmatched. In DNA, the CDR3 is TGTGCCAGCAGCCCCACAACTAGCGGGCGGGGGGAGCAGTACTTC. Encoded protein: CASSPTTSGRGEQYF.

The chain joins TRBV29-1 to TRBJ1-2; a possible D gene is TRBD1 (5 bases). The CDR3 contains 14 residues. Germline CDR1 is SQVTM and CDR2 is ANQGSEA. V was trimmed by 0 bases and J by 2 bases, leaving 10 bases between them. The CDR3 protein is CSVEDPQGNYGYTF. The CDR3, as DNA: TGCAGCGTTGAAGACCCTCAGGGCAACTATGGCTACACCTTC.

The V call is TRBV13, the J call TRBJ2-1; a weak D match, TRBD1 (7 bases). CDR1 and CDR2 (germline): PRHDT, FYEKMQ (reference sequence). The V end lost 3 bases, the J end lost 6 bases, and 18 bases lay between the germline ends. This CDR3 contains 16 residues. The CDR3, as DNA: TGTGCCAGCAGCTTTGGCGGGACAGAAATCCCCAATGAGCAGTTCTTC. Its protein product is CASSFGGTEIPNEQFF.

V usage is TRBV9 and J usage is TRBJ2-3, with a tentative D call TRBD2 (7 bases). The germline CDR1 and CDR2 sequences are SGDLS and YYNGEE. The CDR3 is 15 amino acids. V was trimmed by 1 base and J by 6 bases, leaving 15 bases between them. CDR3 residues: CASSVPEGGADTQYF. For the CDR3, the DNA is TGTGCCAGCAGCGTACCTGAGGGGGGGGCCGATACGCAGTATTTT.

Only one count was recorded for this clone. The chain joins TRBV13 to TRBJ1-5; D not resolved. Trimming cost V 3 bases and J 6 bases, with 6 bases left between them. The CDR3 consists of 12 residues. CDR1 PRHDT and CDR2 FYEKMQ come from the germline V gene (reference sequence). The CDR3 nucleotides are TGTGCCAGCAGCTTCCAGACTCAGCCCCAGCATTTT. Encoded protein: CASSFQTQPQHF.

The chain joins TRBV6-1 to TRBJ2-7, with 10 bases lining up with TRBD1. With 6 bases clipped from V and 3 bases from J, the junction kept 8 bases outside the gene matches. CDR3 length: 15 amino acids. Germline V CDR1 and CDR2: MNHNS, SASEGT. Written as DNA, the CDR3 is TGTGCCAGCAGCCCCCGGGACAGGGGATACTACGAGCAGTACTTC. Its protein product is CASSPRDRGYYEQYF.

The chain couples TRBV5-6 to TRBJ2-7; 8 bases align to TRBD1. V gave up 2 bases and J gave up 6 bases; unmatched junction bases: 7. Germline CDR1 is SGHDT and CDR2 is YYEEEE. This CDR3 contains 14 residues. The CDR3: CASSFGQGISEQYF. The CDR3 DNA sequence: TGTGCCAGCAGCTTCGGACAGGGAATTTCCGAGCAGTACTTC. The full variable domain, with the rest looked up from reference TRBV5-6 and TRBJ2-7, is DAGVTQSPTHLIKTRGQQVTLRCSPKSGHDTVSWYQQALGQGPQFIFQYYEEEERQRGNFPDRFSGHQFPNYSSELNVNALLLGDSALYLCASSFGQGISEQYFGPGTRLTVT.